The TCR beta chain described here comes from a study of blood T cells in healthy people across ages. Study outcomes and limitations: Researchers report that TCR beta diversity correlated strongly with naive T cell percentage.

V was clipped by 9 bases and J by 1 base, with 13 bases between them. CDR3 length: 13 residues. Germline V gene sequence: CDR1 MDHEN, CDR2 SYDVKM. About this clonotype itself: Its antigen is not known.

A second PCR of 7 to 11 cycles used a sample-barcoded 5' primer and a J-beta primer mix. The template-switch adaptor was a 5' adaptor with 12 random nucleotides. It tagged each cDNA molecule. TCRdb passed the 5' RACE reads through MiXCR, listing each CDR3 protein once. The sample contains more than 1,000,000 distinct CDR3 sequences, around 27% of which appear only once. These same data were also listed under a study on T cells of mothers and their children.

The source is a girl aged 2 to 10 in good health. The sequenced material came from blood. J is TRBJ2-7 and V is TRBV28, with D hard to call. CDR3 protein: CASAVGLSYEQYF. The CDR3 coding sequence is TGTGCCAGTGCCGTGGGTTTATCCTACGAGCAGTACTTC.